This is a list of T cell receptor beta chains from one sample in a study of long-term antiretroviral therapy in people with HIV. Assay used: immunoSEQ multiplex PCR; TCRdb lists only in-frame clones, some missing. The data hold tens of thousands of clones, with around 86% observed a single time. Source: unsorted PBMCs, taken 1.8 years before starting antiretroviral therapy. The source of these receptors is a woman aged 25 to 39 with HIV. The CDR3 runs from the conserved cysteine through the conserved F or W. A D gene is named only where the DNA matches it firmly. Clone size is stated in some rows and not others, as once, few, many or a class when expanded.

TGTGCCAGTAGTGGCCCCCCGGGACTAGCGGGGGCCGGGAATGAGCAGTTCTTC	CASSGPPGLAGAGNEQFF	TRBD2	TRBV19	.	TRBJ2-1
TGTGCCAGCAGGGTTAGCTCCTATAATTCACCCCTCCACTTT	CASRVSSYNSPLHF	.	TRBV28	.	TRBJ1-6
TGTGCCAGCAGTTACTCTCTTTCCACTGAAGCTTTCTTT	CASSYSLSTEAFF	.	TRBV6-5	.	TRBJ1-1
TGTGCCAGCAGCGTAGACGACAGGGGAGCCTACAATGAGCAGTTCTTC	CASSVDDRGAYNEQFF	TRBD1	TRBV9	.	TRBJ2-1
TGCAGCGTCGAACCAGACAGGGTAAGGATCGTGGGACCGGATCGGAGCAATCAGCCCCAGCATTTT	CSVEPDRVRIVGPDRSNQPQHF	TRBD1	TRBV29-1	.	TRBJ1-5
TGTGCCAGCAGTGTCGGGGGTTTTGGGGAAGAGACCCAGTACTTC	CASSVGGFGEETQYF	.	TRBV6-1	.	TRBJ2-5
TGTGCCAGCACAGGGCTAGGAGAGACCCAGTACTTC	CASTGLGETQYF	.	TRBV27	.	TRBJ2-5
TGTGCCAGCAGCGGACCACCGGGACTGGAAAATGAGCAGTTCTTC	CASSGPPGLENEQFF	.	TRBV5-6	.	TRBJ2-1
TGTGCCAGCAGCTTCACAGGGACCTCCAATGAGCAGTTCTTC	CASSFTGTSNEQFF	.	TRBV7-2	.	TRBJ2-1
TGTGCCAGCAGCTTGGGGTTCGGTCCCTACGAGCAGTACTTC	CASSLGFGPYEQYF	.	TRBV5-8	.	TRBJ2-7
TGTGCCAGCAGCGTCTCTCCCACGCCCAGCACAGATACGCAGTATTTT	CASSVSPTPSTDTQYF	.	TRBV9	.	TRBJ2-3
TGTGCCAGTAGTATAGATCTGGGGCAGGAGAATTCACCCCTCCACTTT	CASSIDLGQENSPLHF	.	TRBV19	.	TRBJ1-6
TGTGCCAGCGGACAGGGGGCTCCCTATTACAATGAGCAGTTCTTC	CASGQGAPYYNEQFF	TRBD1	TRBV6-1	.	TRBJ2-1
TGTGCCAGCAGCTTGGGACCAGGGGCTTCCTACGAGCAGTACTTC	CASSLGPGASYEQYF	.	TRBV5-5	.	TRBJ2-7
TGTGCCAGCAGTTTGAGAGGGGCCTCCTACGAGCAGTACTTC	CASSLRGASYEQYF	.	TRBV27	few	TRBJ2-7
TGCGCCAGCAGCTTGGGTCAGGGGGCTGTTGATGAGCAGTTCTTC	CASSLGQGAVDEQFF	TRBD1	TRBV5-1	.	TRBJ2-1
TGTGCCAGCAGTCTAGCGGGGGGCCGATCTGGCTCTGGGGCCAACGTCCTGACTTTC	CASSLAGGRSGSGANVLTF	TRBD2	TRBV28	.	TRBJ2-6
TGCGCCAGCAGCTCCGGGACGGCCGGAGAGACCCAGTACTTC	CASSSGTAGETQYF	.	TRBV5-1	once	TRBJ2-5
TGTGCCAGCAGAACCGACAGGTACACTGAAGCTTTCTTT	CASRTDRYTEAFF	.	TRBV2	.	TRBJ1-1
TGTGCCAGCAGTGTGGGACAGGGAACCACTGAAGCTTTCTTT	CASSVGQGTTEAFF	TRBD1	TRBV6-1	once	TRBJ1-1